A single sample gave rise to the 28 T cell receptor beta chains below, sequenced in a study of control samples from healthy donors and cancer patients. Produced via immunoSEQ multiplex PCR; TCRdb's table is partial and in-frame only. Of around 90,000 clones listed, over 75% are singletons. The sequencing sample was made of blood. The receptors come from a woman between 35 and 50 years old in good health.

As to this clone: The sample carries other DNA sequences with the same CDR3. The genes are TRBV6-1 and TRBJ2-2, with 8 bases fitting TRBD2. The CDR3 is 17 residues long. CDR1 MNHNS and CDR2 SASEGT come from the germline V gene. J lost 6 bases, V lost 0 bases, and 9 bases had no gene match. CDR3 sequence: CASSEAGTRGGAGELFF. The CDR3 bases are TGTGCCAGCAGTGAAGCGGGAACACGGGGGGGGGCCGGGGAGCTGTTTTTT.

The chain employs TRBV10-2 and TRBJ1-2, with TRBD1 identical over 10 bases. The CDR3 runs to 14 residues. Germline V CDR1 and CDR2: WSHSY, SAAADI. The V and J ends lost 6 bases and 3 bases, in that order; junction bases with no gene match: 4. The DNA of the CDR3 is TGCGCCAGCAGCGGGGGACAGGGGTACTATGGCTACACCTTC. Its protein product is CASSGGQGYYGYTF.

This clone was seen a few times. J is TRBJ2-2 and V is TRBV4-1; TRBD2 agrees at 8 bases. This CDR3 comprises 17 residues. J gave up 4 bases and V 0 bases, and 7 bases lay outside the gene matches. The germline CDR1 and CDR2 sequences are MGHRA and YSYEKL. In nucleotides, the CDR3 is TGCGCCAGCAGCCAAGATCCGCGGGGGGACATCACCGGGGAGCTGTTTTTT. It encodes CASSQDPRGDITGELFF.

This clone was counted between two and nine times. The sample has other DNA sequences that encode this CDR3 too. This chain joins TRBV7-2 and TRBJ2-7, with 10 bases matching TRBD2. Germline CDR1 SGHTA, CDR2 FQGNSA. The CDR3 sequence is 15 residues long. V shed 3 bases and J 4 bases; nucleotides not matched to a gene: 6. The CDR3 DNA reads TGTGCCAGCAGCTTTGCTAGCGGGGGAGTGTACGAGCAGTACTTC. Protein: CASSFASGGVYEQYF.

This clone was detected a few times. The V call is TRBV6-2 or TRBV6-3, the J call TRBJ2-1; possibly TRBD2 for D (7 bases). The V gene lost 2 bases and the J gene lost 2 bases, with 19 bases spanning the gap. Germline CDR1 reads MNHEY; CDR2 reads SVGEGT. The CDR3 has 18 residues. The CDR3 bases are TGTGCCAGCAGTTACGTTCGCGGGGGCCTTCGGCCCTACAATGAGCAGTTCTTC. It is translated as CASSYVRGGLRPYNEQFF.

The table lists this clone with a few counts. The chain is built from TRBV27 and TRBJ2-7; TRBD1 matches at 7 bases. The CDR3 loop spans 13 amino acids. Germline assignment: CDR1 MNHEY and CDR2 SMNVEV (reference sequence). The V segment lost 6 bases and the J segment 0 bases; nucleotides outside the gene matches: 2. DNA of the CDR3: TGTGCCAGCAGAAGGGACAGCTCCTACGAGCAGTACTTC. The encoded protein is CASRRDSSYEQYF.

This clone came up once. The rearrangement uses TRBV7-2 and TRBJ1-3; D gene ambiguous. Germline V gene lookup returns CDR1 SGHTA and CDR2 FQGNSA. The CDR3 extends over 16 amino acids. Trimming removed 2 bases from V and 0 bases from J, with 11 bases in between. CDR3 DNA: TGTGCCAGCAGCTTAACGGGATCTAACTCTGGAAACACCATATATTTT. This translates into CASSLTGSNSGNTIYF.

This clone was seen only a few times. V is TRBV3-1 (or the pseudogene TRBV3-2) and J is TRBJ1-2; D gene unclear. CDR1 and CDR2 from the germline V gene are LGHDT and YNNKEL (reference sequence). Trimming removed 0 bases at V and 4 bases at J, with 12 bases between. CDR3 length: 15 residues. The CDR3 reads CASSQDWAGSYGYTF. DNA for the CDR3: TGTGCCAGCAGCCAAGATTGGGCGGGCAGCTATGGCTACACCTTC.

The chain links TRBV11-3 to TRBJ2-1, with D possibly TRBD2 on 5 matching bases. The germline V gene encodes CDR1 SGHNT and CDR2 YENEEA. The CDR3 length is 13 residues. The V gene lost 5 bases and the J gene lost 5 bases, with 10 bases spanning the gap. CDR3 sequence: CASSTRVDNEQFF. In nucleotides, the CDR3 is TGTGCCAGCAGCACGAGGGTGGACAATGAGCAGTTCTTC.

The V gene is TRBV15, the J gene TRBJ1-1, with D unclear. Germline assignment: CDR1 LNHNV and CDR2 YYDKDF (reference sequence). V shed 5 bases and J shed 0 bases, with 10 bases lying between them. The length of the CDR3 is 14 residues. The CDR3 DNA is TGTGCCACCAGCGTCAGAACGATGAACACTGAAGCTTTCTTT. Amino acids: CATSVRTMNTEAFF.

The CDR3 is CASRGQANYGYTF. In DNA, the CDR3 is TGTGCCAGTCGGGGGCAGGCGAACTATGGCTACACCTTC. V is TRBV19 and J is TRBJ1-2, with a possible D match to TRBD1 (6 bases). The CDR3 consists of 13 residues. The V gene's germline CDR1 is LNHDA and CDR2 SQIVND (reference sequence). Trimming removed 8 bases at V and 2 bases at J, with 12 bases between.

As DNA, the CDR3 is TGCAGTGCTAAAAGGGACAGTAGAGCTTTCTTT. It translates to CSAKRDSRAFF. The V call is TRBV20-1, the J call TRBJ1-1; TRBD1 aligns across 7 bases. There are 11 residues in the CDR3. The germline gives CDR1 DFQATT, CDR2 SNEGSKA (reference sequence). V lost 4 bases and J lost 10; bases outside the gene matches: 6.

The V gene is TRBV7-2, the J gene TRBJ1-4; D call uncertain. CDR3 length: 13 residues. Per the germline V gene, CDR1 is SGHTA and CDR2 is FQGNSA. V was pared by 2 bases and J by 8 bases, with 9 bases between. CDR3 nucleotide sequence: TGTGCCAGCAGCTTAAGATTCCGAGAAAAACTGTTTTTT. This gives the protein CASSLRFREKLFF.

V is TRBV6-5 and J is TRBJ1-5; 7 bases agree with TRBD1. The CDR3 spans 14 residues. The trim removed 10 bases at V and 5 bases at J, leaving 11 bases unmatched. Germline loops: CDR1 MNHEY, CDR2 SVGAGI. The CDR3, as DNA: TGTGCCACAATGGGGGACAGCCTTTATCAGCCCCAGCATTTT. Translated: CATMGDSLYQPQHF.

The J gene is TRBJ1-1, the V gene TRBV19, with TRBD1 matching 7 bases. V trimming: 5 bases; J trimming: 7 bases; junction bases outside the gene matches: 13. CDR3 size: 15 residues. The germline V gene has CDR1 LNHDA and CDR2 SQIVND (reference sequence). As DNA, the CDR3 is TGTGCCAGTAGTTTTGTACAGGGGTTTAGAAGTGAAGCTTTCTTT. This translates into CASSFVQGFRSEAFF. The whole variable domain, filled in from reference TRBV19 and TRBJ1-1, reads DGGITQSPKYLFRKEGQNVTLSCEQNLNHDAMYWYRQDPGQGLRLIYYSQIVNDFQKGDIAEGYSVSREKKESFPLTVTSAQKNPTAFYLCASSFVQGFRSEAFFGQGTRLTVV.

The J gene is TRBJ2-7, the V gene TRBV6-1; the D gene could be TRBD1 or TRBD2 (5 bases each). Germline lookup yields CDR1 MNHNS and CDR2 SASEGT. Trimming took 3 bases from V and 1 from J, leaving 10 bases between them. CDR3 size: 14 residues. CDR3 loop: CASSEGTGSYEQYF. The CDR3 nucleotides are TGTGCCAGCAGTGAGGGGACCGGATCCTACGAGCAGTACTTC.

CDR3 in amino acids: CASSQVYRGTDTQYF. As DNA, the CDR3 is TGCGCCAGCAGCCAAGTCTACAGGGGCACAGATACGCAGTATTTT. The V call is TRBV4-3, the J call TRBJ2-3; D is possibly TRBD1 (6 bases). The V end was cut by 1 base, the J end by 1 base, with 9 bases between. Germline V lookup: CDR1 LGHNA, CDR2 YSLEER. The CDR3 covers 15 residues.

The V gene is TRBV18, the J gene TRBJ1-2; 7 nucleotides line up with TRBD1. Trimming took 3 bases from V and 10 from J; bases not matched to a gene: 11. Germline V gives CDR1 KGHSH, CDR2 LQKENI. This CDR3 is built from 14 residues. CDR3 residues: CASSPGTAKAVYTF. For the CDR3, the DNA is TGTGCCAGCTCACCCGGGACAGCCAAAGCAGTCTACACCTTC.

The chain uses TRBV19 and TRBJ1-5, with D perhaps matching TRBD1 (5 bases). V lost 3 bases to trimming and J lost 7 bases, with 10 bases between them. CDR3 length equals 13 residues. Germline CDR1 LNHDA, CDR2 SQIVND (reference sequence). CDR3 coding DNA: TGTGCCAGTAGTATGGGAAGGGACCAGCCCCAGCATTTT. This codes for CASSMGRDQPQHF.

In nucleotides, the CDR3 is TGTGCCAGCAGCCAAGATTTAATTTCGGCTTCTGGAAACACCATATATTTT. This translates into CASSQDLISASGNTIYF. The chain has TRBV14 and TRBJ1-3; unclear D gene. Germline-derived CDR1 and CDR2 are SGHDN and FVKESK. This CDR3 is 17 amino acids long. The ends were cut back, 0 bases at V and 1 base at J, with 13 bases in the middle.

V is TRBV7-3 and J is TRBJ1-1; D remains ambiguous. This CDR3 spans 13 amino acids. Germline V gives CDR1 SGHTA, CDR2 FQGTGA. V was clipped by 3 bases and J by 6 bases, with 11 bases between them. CDR3 coding DNA: TGTGCCAGCAGCTTGAATAGACGGGCTGAAGCTTTCTTT. Translation gives CASSLNRRAEAFF.

V and J are TRBV6-5 and TRBJ2-1; 8 nucleotides align to TRBD1. The germline V gene has CDR1 MNHEY and CDR2 SVGAGI. The V and J ends lost 5 bases and 7 bases, in that order; junction bases with no gene match: 10. This CDR3 is 15 amino acids long. CDR3: CASSKDRDWDNEQFF. The CDR3 DNA reads TGTGCCAGCAGTAAGGACAGGGATTGGGATAATGAGCAGTTCTTC.

The chain has TRBV14 and TRBJ1-2, with D unresolved. The CDR3 loop spans 13 amino acids. CDR1 and CDR2 from the germline V gene are SGHDN and FVKESK. V shed 3 bases and J shed 0 bases, with 5 bases lying between them. CDR3 DNA sequence: TGTGCCAGCAGCCACAGAGCTAACTATGGCTACACCTTC. Amino acid sequence: CASSHRANYGYTF.

The chain recombines TRBV5-5 with TRBJ2-7; D call uncertain. The CDR3 is made up of 14 amino acids. Germline V gene data show CDR1 as SGHKS and CDR2 as YYEKEE (reference sequence). With 6 bases removed from V and 3 bases from J, the gap between germline ends came to 16 bases. The CDR3 nucleotides are TGTGCCAGCATCTACTACGGCGACCGCTACGAGCAGTACTTC. It yields the protein CASIYYGDRYEQYF.

The V gene is TRBV3-1 (or the pseudogene TRBV3-2), the J gene TRBJ2-2; 9 nucleotides agree with TRBD1. V shed 4 bases, J shed 6 bases, and the junction held 9 bases outside the gene matches. This CDR3 region has 16 residues. Per germline, CDR1 LGHDT and CDR2 YNNKEL (reference sequence). The CDR3 nucleotides are TGTGCCAGCAGCCCGGCCGGGACAGGGAGGGCCGGGGAGCTGTTTTTT. Translated, it gives CASSPAGTGRAGELFF.

V is TRBV4-1 and J is TRBJ1-5, with D possibly matching TRBD1 (5 bases). Germline V gives CDR1 MGHRA, CDR2 YSYEKL. This CDR3 is 14 amino acids long. V was trimmed by 5 bases and J by 2 bases, leaving 10 bases between them. This CDR3 reads CASSNRWGNQPQHF. For the CDR3, the DNA is TGCGCCAGCAGCAACAGGTGGGGCAATCAGCCCCAGCATTTT.

The rearrangement joins TRBV7-8 to TRBJ1-6; tentative D call: TRBD1 (6 bases). This CDR3 is built from 15 residues. Germline lookup yields CDR1 SGHVS and CDR2 FQNEAQ. V lost 1 base and J 2 bases, leaving 6 bases between the germline ends. The CDR3 loop is CASSLGQAYNSPLHF. CDR3 sequence (DNA): TGTGCCAGCAGCTTAGGACAGGCCTATAATTCACCCCTCCACTTT.

The V gene is TRBV19, the J gene TRBJ1-3, with D unclear. V lost 7 bases and J lost 2, with 12 bases in between. This CDR3 has 14 residues. Germline CDR1 and CDR2: LNHDA and SQIVND (reference sequence). This CDR3 reads CASTPSSAGNTIYF. The CDR3 nucleotides are TGTGCCAGTACCCCCAGCTCGGCTGGAAACACCATATATTTT. The full variable domain, rest sourced from reference TRBV19 and TRBJ1-3, is DGGITQSPKYLFRKEGQNVTLSCEQNLNHDAMYWYRQDPGQGLRLIYYSQIVNDFQKGDIAEGYSVSREKKESFPLTVTSAQKNPTAFYLCASTPSSAGNTIYFGEGSWLTVV.